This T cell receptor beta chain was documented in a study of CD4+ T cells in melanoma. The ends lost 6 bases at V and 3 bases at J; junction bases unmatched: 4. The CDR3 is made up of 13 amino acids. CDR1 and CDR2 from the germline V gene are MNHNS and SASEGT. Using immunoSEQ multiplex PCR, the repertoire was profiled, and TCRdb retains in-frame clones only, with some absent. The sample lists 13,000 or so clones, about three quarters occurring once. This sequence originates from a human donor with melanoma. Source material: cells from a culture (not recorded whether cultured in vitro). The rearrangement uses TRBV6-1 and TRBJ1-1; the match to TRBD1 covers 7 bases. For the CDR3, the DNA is TGTGCCAGCAGGAGACAGGGTTACACTGAAGCTTTCTTT. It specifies CASRRQGYTEAFF.